The 6 T cell receptor beta chains below were found in one sample sequenced in a study of T cell repertoires in cytomegalovirus infection. TCRdb analysed the reads with MiXCR anew, one entry per CDR3 protein. The repertoire includes tens of thousands of distinct CDR3 sequences, under 5% of them detected once, and around 21% sits in the top ten. Sequenced material: PBMCs. Every receptor here comes from a human donor in good health (CMV status not recorded). Some clones in this sample may be carry-over from other donors' samples.

The table lists this clonotype with many counts. The V call is TRBV6-2 or TRBV6-3, the J call TRBJ2-1, with 7 bases matching TRBD2. The length of the CDR3 is 15 residues. Trimming cost V 7 bases and J 6 bases; bases outside gene matches: 12. Germline-derived CDR1 and CDR2 are MNHEY and SVGEGT. CDR3 sequence: CASTKTGGVGNEQFF. CDR3 bases: TGTGCCAGCACTAAAACGGGGGGAGTCGGCAATGAGCAGTTCTTC.

This clonotype is judged large. This chain links TRBV7-2 with TRBJ2-3; TRBD2 agrees at 8 bases. V lost 4 bases to trimming and J lost 6 bases; unmatched junction nucleotides: 9. Germline V gene lookup returns CDR1 SGHTA and CDR2 FQGNSA. The CDR3 totals 15 residues. As DNA, the CDR3 is TGTGCCAGCAGCTACTCACGGGAGGGTTGGGATACGCAGTATTTT. Encoded protein: CASSYSREGWDTQYF. Using reference TRBV7-2 and TRBJ2-3 for the parts outside the CDR3, the full variable domain is GAGVSQSPSNKVTEKGKDVELRCDPISGHTALYWYRQSLGQGLEFLIYFQGNSAPDKSGLPSDRFSAERTGGSVSTLTIQRTQQEDSAVYLCASSYSREGWDTQYFGPGTRLTVL.

This clonotype was seen ten or more times. In DNA form, the CDR3 reads TGTGCCAGCAGCTCCCCCCCTAGCGGGGTCTCCTACGAGCAGTACTTC. Encoded protein: CASSSPPSGVSYEQYF. V gene TRBV7-2 combines with J gene TRBJ2-7, with 9 nucleotides matching TRBD2. After removal of 4 bases from V and 0 bases from J, the junction contained 7 bases not matched to a gene. Per germline, CDR1 SGHTA and CDR2 FQGNSA. CDR3 length: 16 residues. The variable domain in full, completed from reference TRBV7-2 and TRBJ2-7, reads GAGVSQSPSNKVTEKGKDVELRCDPISGHTALYWYRQSLGQGLEFLIYFQGNSAPDKSGLPSDRFSAERTGGSVSTLTIQRTQQEDSAVYLCASSSPPSGVSYEQYFGPGTRLTVT.

At least ten counts were recorded for this clonotype. This rearrangement joins TRBV29-1 to TRBJ2-1; D unclear. CDR1 and CDR2 from the germline V gene are SQVTM and ANQGSEA. The CDR3 contains 11 residues. The V gene lost 6 bases and the J gene lost 4 bases, with 7 bases spanning the gap. The CDR3 reads CSVDYYNEQFF. Written as DNA, the CDR3 is TGCAGCGTCGATTATTACAATGAGCAGTTCTTC.

This clonotype was seen ten or more times. The chain's CDR3 is CASSFRRETQYF. CDR3 nucleotide sequence: TGTGCCAGCAGCTTTAGGCGAGAGACCCAGTACTTC. The V call is TRBV7-2, the J call TRBJ2-5, with D hard to call. The germline V and J ends were trimmed by 3 bases and 4 bases, with 6 bases remaining between them. The length of the CDR3 is 12 residues. Germline-derived CDR1 and CDR2 are SGHTA and FQGNSA.

This clonotype was detected a few times. This chain links TRBV27 with TRBJ1-2, with D hard to call. There are 14 residues in the CDR3. CDR1 is MNHEY, CDR2 SMNVEV, per germline (reference sequence). The V end was cut by 4 bases, the J end by 0 bases, with 9 bases between. The CDR3 DNA sequence: TGTGCCAGCAGTTCCTATAGAGCTAACTATGGCTACACCTTC. Translated: CASSSYRANYGYTF.